The 26 T cell receptor beta chains below all came from one sample that was sequenced in a study of T-cell memory formation after mild COVID-19. TCRdb fed the 5' RACE reads into MiXCR, producing one record per CDR3 protein. This sample has 200,000 to 250,000 distinct CDR3 sequences, with just over 15% found just once. Sequencing was carried out using PBMCs or a T cell subset sorted from them (not recorded which). These receptors all come from an adult woman who had mild COVID-19 (a few samples of this study predate the infection). Cell type and time point are not known.

V and J are TRBV5-1 and TRBJ2-6; D might be TRBD1 (5 bases). V was cut by 5 bases and J by 1 base, with 10 bases left in between. The CDR3 is 15 residues long. The germline V gene encodes CDR1 SGHRS and CDR2 YFSETQ. CDR3 region: CASSTDSSGANVLTF. The DNA of the CDR3 is TGCGCCAGCAGTACAGACAGTTCTGGGGCCAACGTCCTGACTTTC.

This clonotype appeared a few times. V gene TRBV12-3 or TRBV12-4 combines with J gene TRBJ2-2; 11 nucleotides align to TRBD1. V was pared by 7 bases and J by 5 bases, with 9 bases of the junction left unmatched. The CDR3 covers 16 residues. CDR3 bases: TGTGCCAGCATTCGCCAGGGACAGGGGGGAACCGGGGAGCTGTTTTTT. Translation gives CASIRQGQGGTGELFF.

This clonotype occurred many times. The V gene is TRBV7-2, the J gene TRBJ2-3, with D unclear. This CDR3 is built from 11 residues. CDR1 and CDR2 from the germline V gene are SGHTA and FQGNSA. The V and J ends lost 7 bases and 5 bases respectively, with 7 bases between them. The CDR3 region is CASTQRDTQYF. In nucleotides, the CDR3 is TGTGCCAGCACCCAACGAGATACGCAGTATTTT. Combining the CDR3 with reference TRBV7-2 and TRBJ2-3 gives the whole variable domain GAGVSQSPSNKVTEKGKDVELRCDPISGHTALYWYRQSLGQGLEFLIYFQGNSAPDKSGLPSDRFSAERTGGSVSTLTIQRTQQEDSAVYLCASTQRDTQYFGPGTRLTVL.

Many counts were recorded for this clonotype. The chain uses TRBV19 and TRBJ2-3; 8 positions match TRBD2. The CDR3 sequence is 16 residues long. The V and J ends lost 0 bases and 1 base, in that order; junction bases with no gene match: 3. Looked up from germline, CDR1 is LNHDA and CDR2 is SQIVND (reference sequence). CDR3 sequence (DNA): TGTGCCAGTAGTATAGATACTAGCGGCCGCACAGATACGCAGTATTTT. It is translated as CASSIDTSGRTDTQYF.

The chain joins TRBV2 to TRBJ1-5; 9 nucleotides agree with TRBD1. V lost 4 bases to trimming and J lost 5 bases; unmatched junction nucleotides: 3. This CDR3 is built from 14 residues. Germline CDR1 is SNHLY and CDR2 is FYNNEI. The CDR3 bases are TGTGCCAGCAGTGCTGACAGGGGGTATCAGCCCCAGCATTTT. It yields the protein CASSADRGYQPQHF. Using reference TRBV2 and TRBJ1-5 for the parts outside the CDR3, the full variable domain is EPEVTQTPSHQVTQMGQEVILRCVPISNHLYFYWYRQILGQKVEFLVSFYNNEISEKSEIFDDQFSVERPDGSNFTLKIRSTKLEDSAMYFCASSADRGYQPQHFGDGTRLSIL.

This clonotype was seen more than once but under ten times. The gene calls are TRBV4-1 and TRBJ1-2; TRBD1 aligns across 8 bases. The CDR3 sequence is 16 residues long. Germline trimming cut 0 bases from V and 5 bases from J; bases unmatched to any gene: 8. The germline V gene has CDR1 MGHRA and CDR2 YSYEKL. The CDR3 reads CASSQEAGGRLYGYTF. The CDR3 DNA is TGCGCCAGCAGCCAAGAGGCAGGGGGCCGGCTATATGGCTACACCTTC.

The rearrangement uses TRBV9 and TRBJ2-3; TRBD1 agrees at 7 bases. This CDR3 is built from 15 residues. Germline lookup yields CDR1 SGDLS and CDR2 YYNGEE. V gave up 4 bases and J gave up 5 bases; unmatched junction bases: 10. The CDR3 here is CASSPRRQGGDTQYF. The CDR3 DNA reads TGTGCCAGCAGCCCCCGGCGACAGGGTGGAGATACGCAGTATTTT.

The V and J genes are TRBV20-1 and TRBJ2-3; a possible D gene is TRBD2 (5 bases). The CDR3 is 13 residues long. Germline CDR1 and CDR2: DFQATT and SNEGSKA (reference sequence). Trimming stripped 7 bases from V and 2 bases from J, with 13 bases between. CDR3 sequence reads: CSGGGLITDTQYF. The CDR3 DNA follows: TGCAGTGGAGGCGGACTCATCACAGATACGCAGTATTTT.

There are a few counts of this clonotype. The chain joins TRBV6-1 to TRBJ1-1; D is unclear. V was shortened by 7 bases and J by 3 bases, with 12 bases between the two germline ends. Germline V gene data show CDR1 as MNHNS and CDR2 as SASEGT. The CDR3 contains 13 residues. The CDR3 DNA reads as TGTGCCAGCATGGTGTCCGAACACACTGAAGCTTTCTTT. Protein: CASMVSEHTEAFF.

This chain links TRBV12-3 or TRBV12-4 with TRBJ2-1; D remains ambiguous. The V end was cut by 4 bases, the J end by 13 bases, with 14 bases between. The CDR3 spans 12 residues. CDR3 in DNA: TGTGCCAGCAGTTATGCTAGGCAGTCACAGTTCTTC. Amino acids: CASSYARQSQFF.

This clonotype was observed a handful of times. The gene calls are TRBV15 and TRBJ2-1; 7 bases are a match to TRBD2. V was pared by 0 bases and J by 4 bases, with 3 bases of the junction left unmatched. The V gene's germline CDR1 is LNHNV and CDR2 YYDKDF (reference sequence). The CDR3 covers 15 residues. CDR3 nucleotides: TGTGCCACCAGCAGAGATGGGACTACTTACAATGAGCAGTTCTTC. It encodes CATSRDGTTYNEQFF.

This clonotype was picked up many times. The V and J genes are TRBV29-1 and TRBJ2-3; 8 bases match TRBD2. Trimming removed 5 bases from V and 3 bases from J; junction bases left unmatched: 16. Germline loops: CDR1 SQVTM, CDR2 ANQGSEA. This CDR3 region has 17 residues. The CDR3 sequence is CSVNFLGKRERTDTQYF. DNA of the CDR3: TGCAGCGTTAACTTTTTGGGGAAGCGGGAGAGGACAGATACGCAGTATTTT.

In this sample, this clonotype turned up a few times. This sequence joins TRBV10-3 and TRBJ2-3, with D possibly being TRBD2 (5 bases). The CDR3 sequence is 15 residues long. Trimming took 0 bases from V and 0 from J, leaving 7 bases between them. Per germline, CDR1 ENHRY and CDR2 SYGVKD. CDR3 in amino acids: CAISESGGSTDTQYF. CDR3 nucleotides: TGTGCCATCAGTGAGTCGGGCGGGAGCACAGATACGCAGTATTTT.

This clonotype occurred a few times. The V and J genes are TRBV20-1 and TRBJ2-6; no clear D gene. The CDR3 extends over 14 amino acids. Germline V CDR1 and CDR2: DFQATT, SNEGSKA (reference sequence). This CDR3 reads CSPTLRTGANVLTF. The CDR3 DNA is TGCAGCCCCACCCTCCGGACCGGGGCCAACGTCCTGACTTTC.

The table lists this clonotype with a few counts. The chain uses TRBV15 and TRBJ2-2; D is possibly TRBD2 (6 bases). This CDR3 comprises 17 residues. V lost 0 bases, J lost 5 bases, and 16 bases lay in between. Germline V CDR1 and CDR2: LNHNV, YYDKDF (reference sequence). CDR3 DNA sequence: TGTGCCACCAGCAGAGATTTACGGGATGGAGGGACCGGGGAGCTGTTTTTT. Translating it yields CATSRDLRDGGTGELFF.

This clonotype was detected only once. This chain uses TRBV7-3 with TRBJ2-1; 11 nucleotides align to TRBD2. V gave up 2 bases and J gave up 6 bases; unmatched junction bases: 6. Germline lookup yields CDR1 SGHTA and CDR2 FQGTGA. CDR3 length equals 16 residues. In DNA, the CDR3 is TGTGCCAGCAGCTTATTAGGGACTAGCGGCCTCAATGAGCAGTTCTTC. It is translated as CASSLLGTSGLNEQFF.

This rearrangement joins TRBV5-1 to TRBJ2-1, with 7 bases fitting TRBD2. V gave up 3 bases and J gave up 2 bases; unmatched junction bases: 11. Looked up from germline, CDR1 is SGHRS and CDR2 is YFSETQ. The CDR3 length is 17 residues. For the CDR3, the DNA is TGCGCCAGCAGCTCCTACCTGAGCGGGACGGCCTACAATGAGCAGTTCTTC. Residues: CASSSYLSGTAYNEQFF. Full variable domain (remainder filled in from reference TRBV5-1 and TRBJ2-1): KAGVTQTPRYLIKTRGQQVTLSCSPISGHRSVSWYQQTPGQGLQFLFEYFSETQRNKGNFPGRFSGRQFSNSRSEMNVSTLELGDSALYLCASSSYLSGTAYNEQFFGPGTRLTVL.

This clonotype turned up a few times. V is TRBV19 and J is TRBJ2-7, with TRBD2 identical over 9 bases. The CDR3 runs 16 residues. CDR1 is LNHDA, CDR2 SQIVND, per germline (reference sequence). V lost 3 bases to trimming and J lost 1 base; unmatched junction nucleotides: 7. The CDR3 here is CASSIGAGGPSYEQYF. For the CDR3, the DNA is TGTGCCAGTAGTATCGGAGCGGGGGGACCATCCTACGAGCAGTACTTC.

V and J are TRBV9 and TRBJ2-1; TRBD2 matches 9 bases. The CDR3 covers 14 residues. The J segment lost 10 bases and the V segment lost 4 bases, leaving 9 bases of the junction unmatched. Germline CDR1 is SGDLS and CDR2 is YYNGEE. The CDR3 spells CASSPEGGRGEQFF. DNA of the CDR3: TGTGCCAGCAGCCCTGAGGGCGGGAGGGGAGAGCAGTTCTTC. Filled out from reference TRBV9 and TRBJ2-1, the complete variable domain reads DSGVTQTPKHLITATGQRVTLRCSPRSGDLSVYWYQQSLDQGLQFLIQYYNGEERAKGNILERFSAQQFPDLHSELNLSSLELGDSALYFCASSPEGGRGEQFFGPGTRLTVL.

This clonotype showed up just a few times. This chain joins TRBV6-2 or TRBV6-3 and TRBJ2-1, with D possibly TRBD2 on 5 matching bases. CDR3 size: 18 residues. V was cut by 7 bases and J by 0 bases, with 22 bases left in between. CDR1 and CDR2 from the germline V gene are MNHEY and SVGEGT. The CDR3: CASIGLAAHKSSYNEQFF. The CDR3 DNA reads as TGTGCCAGCATTGGACTGGCAGCCCACAAAAGCTCCTACAATGAGCAGTTCTTC.

J is TRBJ2-7 and V is TRBV12-3 or TRBV12-4, with 10 bases fitting TRBD2. The CDR3 has 14 amino acids. Germline trimming cut 2 bases from V and 5 bases from J; bases unmatched to any gene: 3. In DNA form, the CDR3 reads TGTGCCAGCAGTTTATCTAGCGGGAGAAACGAGCAGTACTTC. This encodes CASSLSSGRNEQYF.

This clonotype was observed many times. The rearrangement links TRBV19 to TRBJ2-2, with D unresolved. The V gene's germline CDR1 is LNHDA and CDR2 SQIVND (reference sequence). Trimming stripped 8 bases from V and 0 bases from J, with 16 bases between. CDR3 size: 16 residues. The CDR3 loop is CASWVGGIANTGELFF. The CDR3 DNA follows: TGTGCCAGTTGGGTAGGTGGGATTGCGAACACCGGGGAGCTGTTTTTT.

This clonotype was counted only a few times. The J gene is TRBJ1-5, the V gene TRBV7-2, with 7 bases fitting TRBD1. Germline V lookup: CDR1 SGHTA, CDR2 FQGNSA. The CDR3 is 17 residues long. V was pared by 1 base and J by 0 bases, with 6 bases of the junction left unmatched. The CDR3 bases are TGTGCCAGCAGCTTAGACCGGACAGGTTATAGCAATCAGCCCCAGCATTTT. As protein: CASSLDRTGYSNQPQHF.

This clonotype is a singleton in its sample. V usage is TRBV6-5 and J usage is TRBJ2-5; no definite D call. Germline CDR1 reads MNHEY; CDR2 reads SVGAGI. There are 12 residues in the CDR3. Trimming left V 6 bases short and J 4 bases short, with 9 bases between. CDR3 bases: TGTGCCAGCAGGAAGGGTGGAGAGACCCAGTACTTC. It codes for CASRKGGETQYF.

The chain couples TRBV30 to TRBJ1-1; 7 nucleotides line up with TRBD1. The V segment lost 3 bases and the J segment 2 bases; nucleotides outside the gene matches: 3. Germline V CDR1 and CDR2: GTSNPN, SVGIG (reference sequence). The CDR3 covers 13 residues. The CDR3 loop is CAWSQGGNTEAFF. CDR3 DNA sequence: TGTGCCTGGAGCCAGGGGGGTAACACTGAAGCTTTCTTT.

This clonotype was detected ten times or more. The rearrangement joins TRBV27 to TRBJ2-5; no definite D call. The length of the CDR3 is 14 residues. Looked up from germline, CDR1 is MNHEY and CDR2 is SMNVEV (reference sequence). The V gene lost 4 bases and the J gene lost 2 bases, with 11 bases spanning the gap. The CDR3 is CASSSLDRQETQYF. As DNA, the CDR3 is TGTGCCAGCAGTTCCCTCGACCGACAAGAGACCCAGTACTTC.